A single sample gave rise to the 24 T cell receptor beta chains below, sequenced in a study of T cell responses to AZD1222 COVID-19 vaccine (dated by TCRdb to the early 2020s). This sample's time point label indicates: baseline before first vaccination. Library preparation was by the immunoSEQ multiplex PCR assay. The table was pulled from immuneACCESS by TCRdb, which kept in-frame rearrangements only. Such tables lose some clones; where checked, under half of the loss comes from unresolved V genes, and the rest has no known cause. The sample table holds around 160,000 clones, of which approximately 94% were seen once. Together, the top ten hold about 0.64% of the sample. This sample comprised peripheral blood, obtained on day 0 of AZD1222 vaccination. These receptors were collected from an adult in good health.

The gene calls are TRBV3-1 (or the pseudogene TRBV3-2) and TRBJ1-3, with D unresolved. V lost 8 bases and J 2 bases, leaving 4 bases between the germline ends. The germline CDR1 and CDR2 sequences are LGHDT and YNNKEL (reference sequence). There are 11 residues in the CDR3. The CDR3: CASGTGNTIYF. Written as DNA, the CDR3 is TGTGCCAGCGGTACTGGAAACACCATATATTTT.

The chain has TRBV19 and TRBJ1-6; TRBD1 agrees at 9 bases. Trimming took 6 bases from V and 8 from J; bases not matched to a gene: 11. There are 16 residues in the CDR3. The germline gives CDR1 LNHDA, CDR2 SQIVND (reference sequence). The CDR3 DNA is TGTGCCAGTAGGTACCTCCGGGACAGGGCTGATTCACCCCTCCACTTT. The encoded protein is CASRYLRDRADSPLHF.

The chain is built from TRBV5-1 and TRBJ2-5; possible D gene TRBD1, 6 bases. The CDR3 spans 14 residues. With 5 bases removed from V and 0 bases from J, the gap between germline ends came to 11 bases. The germline V gene has CDR1 SGHRS and CDR2 YFSETQ. CDR3 amino acids: CASRQGGYQETQYF. CDR3 DNA sequence: TGCGCCAGCAGACAGGGTGGGTACCAAGAGACCCAGTACTTC.

This sequence joins TRBV19 and TRBJ1-1; D is ambiguous. The germline V and J ends were trimmed by 4 bases and 4 bases, with 19 bases remaining between them. Germline CDR1 and CDR2: LNHDA and SQIVND (reference sequence). The CDR3 covers 16 residues. CDR3 bases: TGTGCCAGTAGTACCCAGCGGGGAGAGCGCGGCACTGAAGCTTTCTTT. This codes for CASSTQRGERGTEAFF.

V and J are TRBV12-3 or TRBV12-4 and TRBJ1-1, with no clear D. This CDR3 has 11 amino acids. Trimming took off 10 bases at V and 5 bases at J, with 11 bases between the two ends. The CDR3 DNA follows: TGTGCCACCAAACTCGAAACTGAAGCTTTCTTT. Translation: CATKLETEAFF.

The chain joins TRBV5-6 to TRBJ2-7; 14 bases fit TRBD2. This CDR3 is 16 amino acids long. V trimming: 4 bases; J trimming: 4 bases; junction bases outside the gene matches: 7. Germline V gene lookup returns CDR1 SGHDT and CDR2 YYEEEE. The CDR3: CASSPPGTSGSYEQYF. CDR3 DNA: TGTGCCAGCAGCCCCCCGGGGACTAGCGGGAGTTACGAGCAGTACTTC.

The V gene is TRBV27, the J gene TRBJ2-1, with TRBD2 identical over 11 bases. The germline V gene encodes CDR1 MNHEY and CDR2 SMNVEV (reference sequence). The CDR3 is 20 residues long. Unmatched junction bases numbered 13, after V lost 3 bases and J lost 0 bases. CDR3 sequence reads: CASSFEFSGLAALSYNEQFF. DNA for the CDR3: TGTGCCAGCAGTTTCGAGTTCTCGGGACTAGCGGCCCTCTCCTACAATGAGCAGTTCTTC.

This chain links TRBV28 with TRBJ1-1, with 9 bases fitting TRBD1. After removal of 6 bases from V and 3 bases from J, the junction contained 5 bases not matched to a gene. Germline V gene sequence: CDR1 MDHEN, CDR2 SYDVKM. This CDR3 comprises 14 residues. CDR3 coding DNA: TGTGCCAGCAGGGGACAGGGCTGGGACACTGAAGCTTTCTTT. Protein sequence: CASRGQGWDTEAFF.

CDR3 amino acids: CASSPPGQGVEGYTF. CDR3 in DNA: TGTGCCAGCTCACCCCCCGGACAGGGGGTGGAGGGCTACACCTTC. V usage is TRBV18 and J usage is TRBJ1-2; 10 nucleotides align to TRBD1. The V segment lost 3 bases and the J segment 8 bases; nucleotides outside the gene matches: 9. The CDR3 has 15 residues. Per germline, CDR1 KGHSH and CDR2 LQKENI.

This clone was seen a single time. The V and J genes are TRBV27 and TRBJ1-6, with 7 nucleotides matching TRBD1. CDR1 and CDR2 (germline): MNHEY, SMNVEV (reference sequence). The CDR3 loop spans 13 amino acids. The V and J ends lost 7 bases and 6 bases, in that order; junction bases with no gene match: 3. In DNA, the CDR3 is TGTGCCAGCATGAACAGGGGTAATTCACCCCTCCACTTT. As protein: CASMNRGNSPLHF.

This chain connects TRBV29-1 to TRBJ2-3; TRBD2 might be the D (7 bases). Per germline, CDR1 SQVTM and CDR2 ANQGSEA. V shed 6 bases and J shed 3 bases, with 19 bases lying between them. This CDR3 contains 15 residues. The CDR3 is CSVDPTGRETDTQYF. The CDR3 DNA reads TGCAGCGTGGACCCTACAGGGAGGGAAACAGATACGCAGTATTTT.

This clone has a single count. The CDR3 spells CASSLEEGNTEAFF. Here the CDR3 DNA reads TGTGCCAGCAGTTTAGAGGAAGGGAACACTGAAGCTTTCTTT. The rearrangement uses TRBV27 and TRBJ1-1; D ambiguous. The CDR3 loop spans 14 amino acids. Germline V gene lookup returns CDR1 MNHEY and CDR2 SMNVEV (reference sequence). The V end lost 2 bases, the J end lost 1 base, and 8 bases lay between the germline ends.

The gene calls are TRBV6-5 and TRBJ1-1, with D possibly matching TRBD1 (5 bases). Between the trimmed V and J ends, which lost 2 bases and 4 bases, there was a span of 14 bases. From germline, CDR1 is MNHEY and CDR2 SVGAGI. The CDR3 totals 15 residues. The CDR3: CASSYPRAGSTEAFF. The CDR3 DNA follows: TGTGCCAGCAGTTACCCCAGGGCGGGCAGCACTGAAGCTTTCTTT.

The V call is TRBV9, the J call TRBJ1-2; 9 bases map to TRBD1. Germline V CDR1 and CDR2: SGDLS, YYNGEE. The CDR3 contains 15 residues. After removal of 3 bases from V and 4 bases from J, the junction contained 7 bases not matched to a gene. The chain's CDR3 is CASSAEGQGIYGYTF. The DNA for the CDR3 is TGTGCCAGCAGCGCGGAGGGACAGGGCATCTATGGCTACACCTTC.

This clone was seen just once. This chain links TRBV2 with TRBJ2-1, with D unclear. CDR1 and CDR2 (germline): SNHLY, FYNNEI. V was cut by 6 bases and J by 7 bases, with 7 bases left in between. The CDR3 is made up of 11 amino acids. Written as DNA, the CDR3 is TGTGCCAGCAGGGCTTCTAATGAGCAGTTCTTC. Translation: CASRASNEQFF.

The sample holds one count of this clone. The gene calls are TRBV24-1 and TRBJ1-5; tentatively, D is TRBD1 (6 bases). Trimming pared 4 bases from V and 6 bases from J, leaving 18 bases between. Germline CDR1 is KGHDR and CDR2 is SFDVKD. This CDR3 region has 16 residues. CDR3 DNA: TGTGCCACCAGTGAAACCACTACAGGGCTGAGTCAGCCCCAGCATTTT. Translation: CATSETTTGLSQPQHF.

The genes are TRBV7-3 and TRBJ1-1; D gene ambiguous. In germline, CDR1 is SGHTA, CDR2 FQGTGA. CDR3 length: 13 amino acids. The V and J ends lost 1 base and 12 bases respectively, with 15 bases between them. The CDR3 here is CASSLNPSGETFF. The CDR3 region has the DNA TGTGCCAGCAGCTTAAACCCCTCCGGAGAGACTTTCTTT.

The rearrangement links TRBV19 to TRBJ2-1; 11 bases agree with TRBD1. V lost 1 base, J lost 5 bases, and 10 bases stayed unmatched. Germline-derived CDR1 and CDR2 are LNHDA and SQIVND (reference sequence). The CDR3 covers 18 residues. CDR3 loop: CASSIAYSGQGVHNEQFF. In nucleotides, the CDR3 is TGTGCCAGTAGTATAGCTTACTCGGGACAGGGGGTCCACAATGAGCAGTTCTTC.

This chain joins TRBV19 and TRBJ1-2, with 7 bases matching TRBD1. The CDR3 loop spans 14 amino acids. V shed 1 base, J shed 4 bases, and the junction held 3 bases outside the gene matches. Germline CDR1 LNHDA, CDR2 SQIVND (reference sequence). The CDR3 here is CASSIAEGAYGYTF. The CDR3 DNA is TGTGCCAGTAGTATAGCGGAGGGGGCCTATGGCTACACCTTC.

This rearrangement joins TRBV5-5 to TRBJ2-7; TRBD1 agrees at 9 bases. J gave up 3 bases and V 4 bases, and 5 bases lay outside the gene matches. Germline CDR1 and CDR2: SGHKS and YYEKEE (reference sequence). The CDR3 has 14 amino acids. This CDR3 is CASSLGTGLYEQYF. In nucleotides, the CDR3 is TGTGCCAGCAGCCTGGGGACAGGGCTCTACGAGCAGTACTTC.

The V and J genes are TRBV2 and TRBJ1-5; D is ambiguous. V was clipped by 3 bases and J by 4 bases, with 10 bases between them. Germline V gene sequence: CDR1 SNHLY, CDR2 FYNNEI. The CDR3 covers 14 residues. Written as DNA, the CDR3 is TGTGCCAGCAGTGACTTTCGGCTGAATCAGCCCCAGCATTTT. As protein: CASSDFRLNQPQHF.

This clone was detected once. The chain employs TRBV18 and TRBJ2-1; D might be TRBD2 (6 bases). V lost 3 bases, J lost 4 bases, and 13 bases lay in between. The CDR3 covers 15 residues. Germline lookup yields CDR1 KGHSH and CDR2 LQKENI. The CDR3 protein is CASSPGGTVYNEQFF. In DNA, the CDR3 is TGTGCCAGCTCACCTGGGGGGACTGTATACAATGAGCAGTTCTTC.

The chain is built from TRBV7-2 and TRBJ2-1; D tentatively reads TRBD1 or TRBD2 (6 bases each). The germline V and J ends were trimmed by 4 bases and 12 bases, with 10 bases remaining between them. In germline, CDR1 is SGHTA, CDR2 FQGNSA. There are 11 residues in the CDR3. The DNA of the CDR3 is TGTGCCAGCAGCTCAGGAGGGGGGCAGTTCTTC. The encoded protein is CASSSGGGQFF.

The sample holds a few counts of this clone. The rearrangement uses TRBV9 and TRBJ2-2, with 8 bases matching TRBD2. The CDR3 runs to 15 residues. V shed 2 bases, J shed 7 bases, and the junction held 7 bases outside the gene matches. Germline CDR1 reads SGDLS; CDR2 reads YYNGEE. CDR3 region: CASSVSGRNVGELFF. DNA for the CDR3: TGTGCCAGCAGCGTCAGCGGGAGAAATGTCGGGGAGCTGTTTTTT.